Listed below are T cell receptor beta chains from one sample, sequenced in a study of cytomegalovirus exposure and HLA in healthy donors. Assay: immunoSEQ multiplex PCR; the TCRdb copy retains only in-frame clones and omits some. The sample has 250,000 to 350,000 clones; 87% are singletons. Sequencing was carried out using PBMCs. These receptors were obtained from a woman under 40 in good health and CMV-seropositive. Each CDR3 is given with its conserved first and last residue. The order of the fields is J gene, V gene, clone size, CDR3 length, D gene, CDR3 DNA, CDR3 protein. D genes are given only for firm matches. The size of a clone is reported for some rows only, either as once, few or many, or as a class for expanded clones.

j_call: TRBJ2-2; v_call: TRBV27; clone_size: .; cdr3_length: 17; d_call: TRBD1; cdr3_nt: TGTGCCAGCAGTTTACGTGGGACAGCCACGAACACCGGGGAGCTGTTTTTT; cdr3_aa: CASSLRGTATNTGELFF
j_call: TRBJ1-1; v_call: TRBV28; clone_size: .; cdr3_length: 15; d_call: .; cdr3_nt: TGTGCCAGCCACAGGGAATTCGGCTTGAACACTGAAGCTTTCTTT; cdr3_aa: CASHREFGLNTEAFF
j_call: TRBJ2-3; v_call: TRBV5-1; clone_size: .; cdr3_length: 15; d_call: .; cdr3_nt: TGCGCCAGCAGCTTGGAAGGGGACAGCACAGATACGCAGTATTTT; cdr3_aa: CASSLEGDSTDTQYF
j_call: TRBJ1-4; v_call: TRBV30; clone_size: .; cdr3_length: 14; d_call: .; cdr3_nt: TGTGCCTGGAGTCTAACGGGGATTAGTGAAAAACTGTTTTTT; cdr3_aa: CAWSLTGISEKLFF
j_call: TRBJ1-1; v_call: TRBV5-8; clone_size: .; cdr3_length: 16; d_call: .; cdr3_nt: TGTGCCAGCAGCCCCGGCCGGTATGGTGACAACCTTGAAGCTTTCTTT; cdr3_aa: CASSPGRYGDNLEAFF
j_call: TRBJ1-4; v_call: TRBV4-3; clone_size: once; cdr3_length: 15; d_call: TRBD1; cdr3_nt: TGCGCCAGCAGCCGTAGACAGGGGTCTGGTGAAAAACTGTTTTTT; cdr3_aa: CASSRRQGSGEKLFF
j_call: TRBJ2-7; v_call: TRBV5-4; clone_size: .; cdr3_length: 14; d_call: TRBD1; cdr3_nt: TGTGCCAGCAGTACCAGGGGGCGTCTCTACGAGCAGTACTTC; cdr3_aa: CASSTRGRLYEQYF
j_call: TRBJ2-3; v_call: TRBV6-5; clone_size: .; cdr3_length: 15; d_call: .; cdr3_nt: TGTGCCAGCAGTTACCCCAGGAGAAGCACAGATACGCAGTATTTT; cdr3_aa: CASSYPRRSTDTQYF
j_call: TRBJ2-1; v_call: TRBV28; clone_size: .; cdr3_length: 12; d_call: .; cdr3_nt: TGTGCCAGCAGTGCCGGGCGCAATGAGCAGTTCTTC; cdr3_aa: CASSAGRNEQFF
j_call: TRBJ2-7; v_call: TRBV11-2; clone_size: once; cdr3_length: 13; d_call: .; cdr3_nt: TGTGCCAGCAGCTTGGGGGTGGGGTACGAGCAGTACTTC; cdr3_aa: CASSLGVGYEQYF
j_call: TRBJ1-2; v_call: TRBV4-1; clone_size: .; cdr3_length: 13; d_call: .; cdr3_nt: TGCGCCAGCAGCGACGGGGACTTGAGGGGCTACACCTTC; cdr3_aa: CASSDGDLRGYTF
j_call: TRBJ1-1; v_call: TRBV7-3; clone_size: .; cdr3_length: 16; d_call: .; cdr3_nt: TGTGCCAGCAGCTTGGCCCCCTCGACAGGGAACACTGAAGCTTTCTTT; cdr3_aa: CASSLAPSTGNTEAFF
j_call: TRBJ2-7; v_call: TRBV15; clone_size: .; cdr3_length: 14; d_call: TRBD1; cdr3_nt: TGTGCCACCAGCATCGGGACAGCTTCCTACGAGCAGTACTTC; cdr3_aa: CATSIGTASYEQYF
j_call: TRBJ2-3; v_call: TRBV27; clone_size: .; cdr3_length: 14; d_call: .; cdr3_nt: TGTGCCTCCAGGAGACTTAATCCCACAGATACGCAGTATTTT; cdr3_aa: CASRRLNPTDTQYF
j_call: TRBJ2-3; v_call: TRBV2; clone_size: .; cdr3_length: 15; d_call: .; cdr3_nt: TGTGCCAGCACCGAACGTGGGAGTGAGGCAGATACGCAGTATTTT; cdr3_aa: CASTERGSEADTQYF
j_call: TRBJ2-7; v_call: TRBV30; clone_size: .; cdr3_length: 13; d_call: TRBD2; cdr3_nt: TGTGCCTGGAGTGGGACTAGCGGGAACAGGCAGTACTTC; cdr3_aa: CAWSGTSGNRQYF
j_call: TRBJ2-7; v_call: TRBV6-5; clone_size: .; cdr3_length: 14; d_call: .; cdr3_nt: TGTGCCAGCAGCCCAGGAGGGTCATACTACGAGCAGTACTTC; cdr3_aa: CASSPGGSYYEQYF
j_call: TRBJ2-7; v_call: TRBV25-1; clone_size: .; cdr3_length: 14; d_call: TRBD1; cdr3_nt: TGTGCCAGCACCAGGGACAGGGGCTCCTACGAGCAGTACTTC; cdr3_aa: CASTRDRGSYEQYF
j_call: TRBJ1-1; v_call: TRBV5-1; clone_size: .; cdr3_length: 15; d_call: .; cdr3_nt: TGCGCCAGCAGCTTGGAATTCGGCAGGCTCACTGAAGCTTTCTTT; cdr3_aa: CASSLEFGRLTEAFF
j_call: TRBJ2-7; v_call: TRBV7-9; clone_size: .; cdr3_length: 16; d_call: .; cdr3_nt: TGTGCCAGCAGCTTTTCCCCTGTACAGAACAGCTACGAGCAGTACTTC; cdr3_aa: CASSFSPVQNSYEQYF
j_call: TRBJ2-3; v_call: TRBV20-1; clone_size: .; cdr3_length: 11; d_call: .; cdr3_nt: TGCAGTGCCCCTTCACTAGATACGCAGTATTTT; cdr3_aa: CSAPSLDTQYF
j_call: TRBJ1-4; v_call: TRBV5-1; clone_size: .; cdr3_length: 14; d_call: .; cdr3_nt: TGCGCCAGCAGCATCGGACGGAATGATGAAAAACTGTTTTTT; cdr3_aa: CASSIGRNDEKLFF
j_call: TRBJ1-3; v_call: TRBV15; clone_size: once; cdr3_length: 18; d_call: .; cdr3_nt: TGTGCCACCAGCAGAGATCGGGCCCTAGGGGCAGGGGGAAACACCATATATTTT; cdr3_aa: CATSRDRALGAGGNTIYF
j_call: TRBJ2-1; v_call: TRBV7-9; clone_size: once; cdr3_length: 14; d_call: .; cdr3_nt: TGTGCCAGCAGCTTAGAGATAGCCGACAATGAGCAGTTCTTC; cdr3_aa: CASSLEIADNEQFF
j_call: TRBJ1-1; v_call: TRBV27; clone_size: .; cdr3_length: 15; d_call: .; cdr3_nt: TGTGCCAGCAGGCCTACCGGTCAGGTGAACACTGAAGCTTTCTTT; cdr3_aa: CASRPTGQVNTEAFF
j_call: TRBJ2-7; v_call: TRBV6-1; clone_size: once; cdr3_length: 17; d_call: .; cdr3_nt: TGTGCCAGCAGTGAACGGGGGGACAGGGGACTAGCCAACGAGCAGTACTTC; cdr3_aa: CASSERGDRGLANEQYF
j_call: TRBJ2-7; v_call: TRBV13; clone_size: .; cdr3_length: 15; d_call: TRBD1; cdr3_nt: TGTGCCAGCAGCTCTGGGGACAGGGGGGGCTACGAGCAGTACTTC; cdr3_aa: CASSSGDRGGYEQYF
j_call: TRBJ2-2; v_call: TRBV25-1; clone_size: .; cdr3_length: 13; d_call: .; cdr3_nt: TGTGCCAGCAGTGAAGCTTACACCGGGGAGCTGTTTTTT; cdr3_aa: CASSEAYTGELFF
j_call: TRBJ1-1; v_call: TRBV10-3; clone_size: .; cdr3_length: 15; d_call: TRBD1; cdr3_nt: TGTGCCATCAGTGAGTCGACTCCAGGACAGGTTGAAGCTTTCTTT; cdr3_aa: CAISESTPGQVEAFF
j_call: TRBJ1-1; v_call: TRBV7-3; clone_size: .; cdr3_length: 14; d_call: TRBD1; cdr3_nt: TGTGCCAGCAGCCCTATAAGACAGGGGGCTGAAGCTTTCTTT; cdr3_aa: CASSPIRQGAEAFF
j_call: TRBJ2-7; v_call: TRBV5-1; clone_size: few; cdr3_length: 14; d_call: .; cdr3_nt: TGCGCCAGCAGCCGGGGATCCAGCAGCTACGAGCAGTACTTC; cdr3_aa: CASSRGSSSYEQYF
j_call: TRBJ1-1; v_call: TRBV18; clone_size: .; cdr3_length: 15; d_call: TRBD1; cdr3_nt: TGTGCCAGCTCCCCGAAGGGGGACAGGGTGACTGAAGCTTTCTTT; cdr3_aa: CASSPKGDRVTEAFF
j_call: TRBJ1-2; v_call: TRBV15; clone_size: .; cdr3_length: 13; d_call: TRBD1; cdr3_nt: TGTGCCACCAGCCAGGGGGCTTTTTATGGCTACACCTTC; cdr3_aa: CATSQGAFYGYTF
j_call: TRBJ2-4; v_call: TRBV30; clone_size: once; cdr3_length: 19; d_call: TRBD2; cdr3_nt: TGTGCCTGGAGTGTACGGGGACTAGCGGGAGAGGAGGTAAAAAACATTCAGTACTTC; cdr3_aa: CAWSVRGLAGEEVKNIQYF
j_call: TRBJ2-7; v_call: TRBV2; clone_size: .; cdr3_length: 15; d_call: .; cdr3_nt: TGTGCCAGCAGTGCCCCGACAGAAAGTTCCTACGAGCAGTACTTC; cdr3_aa: CASSAPTESSYEQYF
j_call: TRBJ2-1; v_call: TRBV27; clone_size: once; cdr3_length: 15; d_call: TRBD2; cdr3_nt: TGTGCCAGCAGTTTGTGGCTAGCGGGAGAGAATGAGCAGTTCTTC; cdr3_aa: CASSLWLAGENEQFF
j_call: TRBJ1-6; v_call: TRBV5-4; clone_size: few; cdr3_length: 15; d_call: .; cdr3_nt: TGTGCCAGCAGCTTTGTAGGGGCGGGGGATTCACCCCTCCACTTT; cdr3_aa: CASSFVGAGDSPLHF
j_call: TRBJ2-1; v_call: TRBV11-2; clone_size: once; cdr3_length: 16; d_call: .; cdr3_nt: TGTGCCAGCAGCTTAGATCAAGGCGTCCCCTACAATGAGCAGTTCTTC; cdr3_aa: CASSLDQGVPYNEQFF
j_call: TRBJ1-1; v_call: TRBV6-5; clone_size: .; cdr3_length: 14; d_call: TRBD1; cdr3_nt: TGTGCCAGCAAGAGGACAGGGGATTTCACTGAAGCTTTCTTT; cdr3_aa: CASKRTGDFTEAFF
j_call: TRBJ1-2; v_call: TRBV7-3; clone_size: few; cdr3_length: 15; d_call: .; cdr3_nt: TGTGCCAGCAGCTTAACGAAAGTAGACAGCTATGGCTACACCTTC; cdr3_aa: CASSLTKVDSYGYTF
j_call: TRBJ1-2; v_call: TRBV19; clone_size: few; cdr3_length: 15; d_call: .; cdr3_nt: TGTGCCAGTAGGCTCGGGCAGGGCAAGGACTATGGCTACACCTTC; cdr3_aa: CASRLGQGKDYGYTF